The rows below give T cell receptor beta chains drawn from one sample of a study of blood T cells in healthy people across ages. MiXCR, applied by TCRdb to the 5' RACE reads, yields one record per CDR3 protein. Here the sample spans 1.5 million to 2 million distinct CDR3 sequences, 30% to 40% being singletons. Sequenced sample: blood. These receptors all stem from a woman aged 25 to 45 in good health. Both conserved end residues are trimmed from each CDR3. The order of the fields is V gene, clone size, D gene, J gene, CDR3 protein. D genes are given only for firm matches. Size is stated for part of the rows, as once, few or many counts, or as a class when the clone is expanded.

v_call: TRBV5-1
clone_size: -
d_call: -
j_call: TRBJ2-5
cdr3_aa: ASSLEGGLTKETQY

v_call: TRBV5-1
clone_size: few
d_call: TRBD2
j_call: TRBJ2-7
cdr3_aa: ASSLVGAGVYHEQY

v_call: TRBV6-1
clone_size: -
d_call: TRBD1
j_call: TRBJ1-2
cdr3_aa: ASSSPGQVGGYGYT

v_call: TRBV7-2
clone_size: -
d_call: -
j_call: TRBJ2-7
cdr3_aa: ASSFFVRYEQY

v_call: TRBV5-1
clone_size: -
d_call: TRBD1
j_call: TRBJ1-1
cdr3_aa: ASSVTGGETEAF

v_call: TRBV6-2/TRBV6-3
clone_size: few
d_call: TRBD1
j_call: TRBJ1-2
cdr3_aa: ASSTGTVSGYT

v_call: TRBV21-1
clone_size: -
d_call: -
j_call: TRBJ1-2
cdr3_aa: ASNLISRAGSNYGYT

v_call: TRBV29-1
clone_size: -
d_call: -
j_call: TRBJ2-2
cdr3_aa: SVAGPAGELF

v_call: TRBV6-1
clone_size: few
d_call: -
j_call: TRBJ1-2
cdr3_aa: ASRDRSYGYT

v_call: TRBV12-3/TRBV12-4
clone_size: few
d_call: -
j_call: TRBJ1-2
cdr3_aa: ASSPRGDYGHT

v_call: TRBV12-3/TRBV12-4
clone_size: -
d_call: TRBD2
j_call: TRBJ2-3
cdr3_aa: ASSLWGSGGADTQY

v_call: TRBV20-1
clone_size: few
d_call: -
j_call: TRBJ1-6
cdr3_aa: SARELTGGSPLH

v_call: TRBV7-8
clone_size: few
d_call: TRBD1
j_call: TRBJ1-1
cdr3_aa: ASSLYNRGSNTEAF

v_call: TRBV15
clone_size: few
d_call: -
j_call: TRBJ1-2
cdr3_aa: ATSRDKFLGNYGYT

v_call: TRBV7-6
clone_size: many
d_call: -
j_call: TRBJ2-7
cdr3_aa: ASSAGNTEQY

v_call: TRBV29-1
clone_size: many
d_call: TRBD2
j_call: TRBJ2-3
cdr3_aa: SAGGLAGEIDTQY

v_call: TRBV4-2
clone_size: -
d_call: -
j_call: TRBJ1-5
cdr3_aa: ASSQPGLSNQPQH

v_call: TRBV27
clone_size: -
d_call: TRBD1
j_call: TRBJ1-2
cdr3_aa: ASSFQRTGNYGYT

v_call: TRBV12-3/TRBV12-4
clone_size: -
d_call: -
j_call: TRBJ1-1
cdr3_aa: ASSPNPGRAF

v_call: TRBV12-3/TRBV12-4
clone_size: -
d_call: -
j_call: TRBJ2-7
cdr3_aa: ATCRGGGINEQY

v_call: TRBV5-1
clone_size: few
d_call: -
j_call: TRBJ2-3
cdr3_aa: ASSPAGGPGTDTQY

v_call: TRBV10-2
clone_size: -
d_call: TRBD1
j_call: TRBJ1-2
cdr3_aa: ASSATGTGSNGYT

v_call: TRBV10-3
clone_size: few
d_call: -
j_call: TRBJ1-2
cdr3_aa: ATQGNGYT

v_call: TRBV18
clone_size: few
d_call: TRBD2
j_call: TRBJ2-1
cdr3_aa: ASSPLLAEYNEQF

v_call: TRBV30
clone_size: -
d_call: -
j_call: TRBJ2-7
cdr3_aa: AWSDNSGGGYEQY

v_call: TRBV9
clone_size: -
d_call: -
j_call: TRBJ2-5
cdr3_aa: ASSVGQIQETQY

v_call: TRBV29-1
clone_size: -
d_call: TRBD2
j_call: TRBJ2-1
cdr3_aa: SVEEIGEGEMGQF

v_call: TRBV6-6
clone_size: -
d_call: TRBD2
j_call: TRBJ2-1
cdr3_aa: ASSRTSGVTNEQF

v_call: TRBV4-1
clone_size: -
d_call: -
j_call: TRBJ2-1
cdr3_aa: ASSQVSSTGYEQF

v_call: TRBV27
clone_size: -
d_call: TRBD2
j_call: TRBJ2-5
cdr3_aa: ASTPFAGGRETQY

v_call: TRBV28
clone_size: few
d_call: TRBD1
j_call: TRBJ2-7
cdr3_aa: ASQTHRGLTYEQY

v_call: TRBV7-2
clone_size: few
d_call: TRBD1
j_call: TRBJ1-6
cdr3_aa: ASSFRDRDNSPLH

v_call: TRBV7-8
clone_size: few
d_call: -
j_call: TRBJ2-3
cdr3_aa: ASSLVPLFGLTDTQY

v_call: TRBV6-6
clone_size: few
d_call: TRBD2
j_call: -
cdr3_aa: ASSFSGRAHEQY

v_call: TRBV6-2/TRBV6-3
clone_size: -
d_call: TRBD2
j_call: -
cdr3_aa: ASSGAGASGGIEQY

v_call: TRBV5-1
clone_size: few
d_call: -
j_call: TRBJ2-3
cdr3_aa: ASSLRRSSTDTQY

v_call: TRBV4-1
clone_size: many
d_call: TRBD1
j_call: TRBJ1-4
cdr3_aa: ASSQVRGSNEKLF

v_call: TRBV5-1
clone_size: many
d_call: TRBD2
j_call: TRBJ2-1
cdr3_aa: ASSQTSGSNEQF

v_call: TRBV18
clone_size: -
d_call: TRBD1
j_call: TRBJ2-5
cdr3_aa: ASSPPSGQGKETQY

v_call: TRBV20-1
clone_size: -
d_call: -
j_call: TRBJ2-1
cdr3_aa: SARVGTSYNEQF

v_call: TRBV12-3/TRBV12-4
clone_size: -
d_call: -
j_call: -
cdr3_aa: ASNLFVETQY

v_call: TRBV27
clone_size: -
d_call: -
j_call: TRBJ2-3
cdr3_aa: VSSSPTLVGVTDTQY